These 5 T cell receptor beta chains originate from one sample sequenced in a study of blood T cell repertoires in COVID-19 (dated by TCRdb to about 2020). Libraries were made using the immunoSEQ multiplex PCR assay. TCRdb mirrors the immuneACCESS table, restricted to in-frame sequences. Some clones are absent from its copies; in checked studies, under half trace to an unresolved V gene, and the reason for the others is unknown. Within this sample are roughly 39,000 clones, with roughly 90% of them counted one time only. Approximately 8.9% of the sample lies in the top ten. The source material was peripheral blood. Receptor source: a woman at least 80 years old with active COVID-19.

The V gene is TRBV3-1 (or the pseudogene TRBV3-2), the J gene TRBJ1-4; TRBD1 might be the D (6 bases). V shed 1 base and J shed 6 bases, with 9 bases lying between them. This CDR3 comprises 14 residues. Germline loops: CDR1 LGHDT, CDR2 YNNKEL (reference sequence). The CDR3 DNA reads as TGTGCCAGCAGCCAAGGGCACAGGGATGAAAAACTGTTTTTT. It encodes CASSQGHRDEKLFF.

The table lists this clone with a few counts. V is TRBV30 and J is TRBJ1-5, with a weak D call TRBD1 (5 bases). CDR1 is GTSNPN and CDR2 is SVGIG in the germline V gene (reference sequence). The CDR3 runs to 13 residues. V gave up 7 bases and J gave up 5 bases, with 15 bases separating them. In DNA, the CDR3 is TGTGCCTCCGGACACCTACCCGATCAGCCCCAGCATTTT. As protein: CASGHLPDQPQHF.

The rearrangement joins TRBV28 to TRBJ2-3, with D unresolved. V was shortened by 3 bases and J by 5 bases, with 12 bases between the two germline ends. CDR3 length: 14 amino acids. Germline-derived CDR1 and CDR2 are MDHEN and SYDVKM. The CDR3 is CASSFDLPQDTQYF. The CDR3 bases are TGTGCCAGCAGTTTCGACTTACCACAAGATACGCAGTATTTT. Drawing the rest from reference TRBV28 and TRBJ2-3, the complete variable domain is DVKVTQSSRYLVKRTGEKVFLECVQDMDHENMFWYRQDPGLGLRLIYFSYDVKMKEKGDIPEGYSVSREKKERFSLILESASTNQTSMYLCASSFDLPQDTQYFGPGTRLTVL.

J is TRBJ1-2 and V is TRBV28; 8 bases line up with TRBD1. CDR3 length equals 14 residues. CDR1 and CDR2 (germline): MDHEN, SYDVKM. Losses at the gene ends were 3 bases for V and 0 bases for J; bases not matched to a gene: 0. The CDR3 protein is CASSLGQANYGYTF. The CDR3, as DNA: TGTGCCAGCAGTTTGGGACAGGCTAACTATGGCTACACCTTC.

This rearrangement joins TRBV9 to TRBJ1-4, with TRBD1 matching 11 bases. The CDR3 is 15 residues long. CDR1 is SGDLS and CDR2 is YYNGEE in the germline V gene. V dropped 4 bases and J dropped 7; count of bases not matched to a gene: 6. The CDR3 loop reads CASSPDGQGAEKLFF. CDR3 DNA sequence: TGTGCCAGCAGCCCAGACGGACAGGGGGCTGAAAAACTGTTTTTT.